One and the same sample provided the 2 T cell receptor beta chains below, sequenced in a study of technical replicates of blood from a few donors. Only in-frame clones appear in the TCRdb table, and some are missing; sequencing was by immunoSEQ multiplex PCR. The repertoire holds around 93,000 clones, just under 95% seen once, with about 0.35% in the top ten. The sample taken for sequencing was T cells isolated from PBMCs. These receptors originate from a human donor in good health.

The chain joins TRBV19 to TRBJ1-1; D remains ambiguous. V lost 6 bases and J lost 3, with 11 bases in between. This CDR3 is 13 amino acids long. Germline V gene data show CDR1 as LNHDA and CDR2 as SQIVND (reference sequence). CDR3 in DNA: TGTGCCAGTAGATACACATCGCACACTGAAGCTTTCTTT. Its protein product is CASRYTSHTEAFF.

CDR3 residues: CASSQRTSGSSDTQYF. The CDR3 DNA reads as TGCGCCAGCAGCCAAAGGACTAGCGGGAGCTCAGATACGCAGTATTTT. The chain joins TRBV4-3 to TRBJ2-3, with 13 positions matching TRBD2. In germline, CDR1 is LGHNA, CDR2 YSLEER. The CDR3 has 16 amino acids. The trim removed 2 bases at V and 4 bases at J, leaving 3 bases unmatched.